This T cell receptor beta chain derives from a study of shared T cell receptors in the human thymus. Germline-derived CDR1 and CDR2 are MDHEN and SYDVKM. With 6 bases clipped from V and 4 bases from J, the junction kept 8 bases outside the gene matches. This CDR3 has 15 amino acids. Clones were sequenced by immunoSEQ multiplex PCR, and TCRdb holds only the in-frame ones, with some missing. Here the sample spans 630,000 or so clones, 80% to 90% being singletons. These data also formed part of another study, on human thymus T cells. Per that paper: Thymic samples were excised during corrective heart operations. Gene usage for V and J segments appeared biased in thymic and blood repertoires.

Sample: thymocytes. The receptor was isolated from a boy younger than two with a congenital heart defect. The V and J genes are TRBV28 and TRBJ1-5; 8 bases are a match to TRBD1. The chain's CDR3 is CASSTTGVGNQPQHF. The CDR3 coding sequence is TGTGCCAGCAGCACGACAGGGGTTGGAAATCAGCCCCAGCATTTT.